A single sample is the source of the 22 T cell receptor beta chains below, sequenced in a study of blood T cells in healthy people across ages (dated by TCRdb to the mid-2010s). Library prep was done by 5' RACE. For sequencing, an Illumina HiSeq 2500 was employed. A second PCR of about 7 to 12 cycles was performed with a sample-barcoded 5' primer and a J-beta primer mix. TCRdb passed the public sequencing reads through fastp at Q25 and MiXCR, retaining productive beta sequences. Rows are combined by CDR3 protein, so each entry shows the most common genes and DNA. This sample holds 1.5 million to 2 million distinct CDR3 sequences; 40% to 55% were observed only once. The ten largest account for around 2.1% of the sample. Material for sequencing was blood. These receptors all stem from a woman between 40 and 55 years old in good health.

The table lists this clonotype with a few counts. The CDR3 here is CATSRTESNEQFF. CDR3 DNA: TGTGCCACCAGCAGGACAGAGTCTAATGAGCAGTTCTTC. The chain has TRBV15 and TRBJ2-1; TRBD1 might be the D (5 bases). Germline V gene lookup returns CDR1 LNHNV and CDR2 YYDKDF (reference sequence). The CDR3 consists of 13 residues. V dropped 3 bases and J dropped 7 bases, with 10 bases sitting between them. Complete variable domain (other parts from reference TRBV15 and TRBJ2-1): DAMVIQNPRYQVTQFGKPVTLSCSQTLNHNVMYWYQQKSSQAPKLLFHYYDKDFNNEADTPDNFQSRRPNTSFCFLDIRSPGLGDTAMYLCATSRTESNEQFFGPGTRLTVL.

For this clonotype: This may stem from a read error, because a much larger clone lies one nucleotide away. This chain connects TRBV5-1 to TRBJ2-6; possible D gene TRBD1, 5 bases. This CDR3 spans 16 amino acids. The germline V gene has CDR1 SGHRS and CDR2 YFSETQ. CDR3 loop: CASRPNAFSGANALTF. The CDR3 region has the DNA TGCGCCAGCAGACCAAACGCGTTCTCTGGGGCCAACGCCCTGACTTTC.

This chain uses TRBV9 with TRBJ2-6; D may correspond to TRBD1 or TRBD2 (5 bases each). This CDR3 region has 13 residues. CDR1 and CDR2 (germline): SGDLS, YYNGEE. Trimming removed 4 bases from V and 13 bases from J, with 15 bases in between. The CDR3, as DNA: TGTGCCAGCAGCCTAAGGACTGGGGGAGTCCTGACTTTC. Encoded protein: CASSLRTGGVLTF.

This chain links TRBV12-3 or TRBV12-4 with TRBJ2-1, with D possibly TRBD2 on 5 matching bases. The CDR3 runs 13 residues. Between the trimmed V and J ends, which lost 3 bases and 10 bases, there was a span of 13 bases. The CDR3 sequence is CASSFGSPSEQFF. The CDR3 DNA is TGTGCCAGCAGTTTTGGGAGTCCAAGCGAGCAGTTCTTC.

The chain combines TRBV2 with TRBJ1-3; the match to TRBD1 covers 9 bases. V was pared by 3 bases and J by 4 bases, with 4 bases of the junction left unmatched. This CDR3 region has 15 residues. The germline gives CDR1 SNHLY, CDR2 FYNNEI. This CDR3 reads CASSEGTGTGNTIYF. Here the CDR3 DNA reads TGTGCCAGCAGTGAGGGGACAGGGACCGGAAACACCATATATTTT.

This chain links TRBV21-1 with TRBJ2-7; TRBD1 is the table's D call, not checked against the DNA. TRBV21-1 is a pseudogene segment. The CDR3 totals 16 residues. The CDR3 DNA reads TGTGCCAGCAGCAAAGTCGGGGACAGGGCTTACTACGAGCAGTACTTC. It codes for CASSKVGDRAYYEQYF.

Turning to this clonotype: A junction end diverges from the germline sequence, so it may reflect a read error. The chain recombines TRBV27 with TRBJ1-5, with 11 bases identical to TRBD1. The CDR3 length is 15 residues. Germline V gene data show CDR1 as MNHEY and CDR2 as SMNVEV (reference sequence). The CDR3 region has the DNA TGTGCCAGCAGTCGGACAGGGGGCCCCAATCAGCCCCAGAATTTT. Its translation is CASSRTGGPNQPQNF.

The rearrangement links TRBV2 to TRBJ2-3; 8 bases map to TRBD2. This CDR3 region has 15 residues. Germline V gene sequence: CDR1 SNHLY, CDR2 FYNNEI. V shed 6 bases and J 4 bases; nucleotides not matched to a gene: 9. CDR3 coding DNA: TGTGCCAGCAGGGAGGGACTAGGCAGGTCAGATACGCAGTATTTT. Protein: CASREGLGRSDTQYF.

The V and J genes are TRBV20-1 and TRBJ1-5, with 7 bases identical to TRBD1. CDR3 length: 15 amino acids. V lost 3 bases, J lost 4 bases, and 9 bases stayed unmatched. Germline CDR1 and CDR2: DFQATT and SNEGSKA (reference sequence). The CDR3 loop is CSASAQGRSNQPQHF. The CDR3 bases are TGCAGTGCTAGCGCACAGGGGAGGTCGAATCAGCCCCAGCATTTT.

This clonotype came up a few times. This chain links TRBV15 with TRBJ2-5, with 7 bases matching TRBD2. The CDR3 is 20 amino acids. The trim removed 0 bases at V and 11 bases at J, leaving 27 bases unmatched. Germline CDR1 reads LNHNV; CDR2 reads YYDKDF (reference sequence). The DNA for the CDR3 is TGTGCCACCAGCAGAGACCCCCCCTCTCCGCTAGCGGTACTCTGGAATGAGCAGTACTTC. Protein: CATSRDPPSPLAVLWNEQYF. Full variable domain (outside the CDR3, taken from reference TRBV15 and TRBJ2-5): DAMVIQNPRYQVTQFGKPVTLSCSQTLNHNVMYWYQQKSSQAPKLLFHYYDKDFNNEADTPDNFQSRRPNTSFCFLDIRSPGLGDTAMYLCATSRDPPSPLAVLWNEQYFGPGTRLLVL.

This chain uses TRBV6-6 with TRBJ1-2; D gene ambiguous. This CDR3 spans 13 amino acids. Per the germline V gene, CDR1 is MNHNY and CDR2 is SVGAGI (reference sequence). The V and J ends lost 2 bases and 6 bases respectively, with 10 bases between them. The CDR3 loop is CASSYRESNGYTF. The CDR3 DNA reads TGTGCCAGCAGTTACCGGGAATCTAATGGCTACACCTTC.

J is TRBJ2-1 and V is TRBV7-9; 11 nucleotides agree with TRBD1. This CDR3 has 14 residues. From germline, CDR1 is SEHNR and CDR2 FQNEAQ (reference sequence). The V gene end was trimmed by 3 bases and the J gene end by 9 bases; junction bases not matched to a gene: 4. CDR3 in amino acids: CASSLDRGHLEQFF. CDR3 in DNA: TGTGCCAGCAGCTTGGACAGGGGGCACCTTGAGCAGTTCTTC.

This clonotype occurred a few times. CDR3 protein: CSVEDVAEGYNEQFF. DNA of the CDR3: TGCAGCGTTGAAGATGTAGCGGAAGGCTACAATGAGCAGTTCTTC. This chain links TRBV29-1 with TRBJ2-1, with D maybe TRBD2 (6 bases). This CDR3 has 15 residues. Germline CDR1 is SQVTM and CDR2 is ANQGSEA. Deletions cut 0 bases from V and 3 bases from J, with 12 bases between.

A few counts support this clonotype. V gene TRBV9 combines with J gene TRBJ2-3; 8 bases fit TRBD1. The V segment lost 4 bases and the J segment 0 bases; nucleotides outside the gene matches: 4. The germline gives CDR1 SGDLS, CDR2 YYNGEE. This CDR3 spans 15 amino acids. In nucleotides, the CDR3 is TGTGCCAGCAGCATCGGACAGGGTAGCACAGATACGCAGTATTTT. Encoded protein: CASSIGQGSTDTQYF.

A few counts support this clonotype. The chain recombines TRBV5-5 with TRBJ2-3; a weak D match, TRBD2 (5 bases). Trimming stripped 1 base from V and 2 bases from J, with 14 bases between. This CDR3 comprises 16 residues. CDR1 and CDR2 from the germline V gene are SGHKS and YYEKEE (reference sequence). CDR3 sequence: CASSLRSGWNTDTQYF. Written as DNA, the CDR3 is TGTGCCAGCAGCTTGAGGTCGGGGTGGAACACAGATACGCAGTATTTT.

This clonotype was recorded once. This rearrangement joins TRBV27 to TRBJ2-1; D gene uncertain. The last part of the DNA fits TRBJ2-7 better; the J call may be wrong. This CDR3 region has 14 residues. Germline V gene data show CDR1 as MNHEY and CDR2 as SMNVEV (reference sequence). CDR3 DNA sequence: TGTGCCAGCAGTTTAAGAGGCAAATTGAGTGAGCAGTACTTC. Its translation: CASSLRGKLSEQYF.

In this sample, this clonotype turned up a few times. The rearrangement uses TRBV7-9 and TRBJ2-4; D perhaps matches TRBD2 (6 bases). The length of the CDR3 is 14 residues. Trimming took off 6 bases at V and 3 bases at J, with 12 bases between the two ends. Germline lookup yields CDR1 SEHNR and CDR2 FQNEAQ (reference sequence). CDR3 nucleotides: TGTGCCAGCAGTTTGGAGGGCCTCAAAAACATTCAGTACTTC. It translates to CASSLEGLKNIQYF.

The rearrangement joins TRBV3-1 to TRBJ2-2; D ambiguous. CDR3 length equals 15 residues. Trimming cost V 1 base and J 2 bases, with 8 bases left between them. Germline CDR1 is LGHDT and CDR2 is YNNKEL (reference sequence). Here the CDR3 DNA reads TGTGCCAGCAGCCAAGTACACGGAAACACCGGGGAGCTGTTTTTT. It yields the protein CASSQVHGNTGELFF.

This chain joins TRBV5-6 and TRBJ2-3; D uncertain. Germline V lookup: CDR1 SGHDT, CDR2 YYEEEE. V was trimmed by 0 bases and J by 2 bases, leaving 13 bases between them. This CDR3 region has 16 residues. CDR3 amino acids: CASSLVGPALTDTQYF. The CDR3 DNA is TGTGCCAGCAGCTTGGTAGGACCGGCTCTCACAGATACGCAGTATTTT.

This sequence joins TRBV27 and TRBJ2-5, with a possible D match to TRBD1 (6 bases). This CDR3 is built from 15 residues. V dropped 3 bases and J dropped 1 base, with 12 bases sitting between them. Germline V CDR1 and CDR2: MNHEY, SMNVEV (reference sequence). CDR3 protein: CASSFLQTGQETQYF. Here the CDR3 DNA reads TGTGCCAGCAGTTTCTTACAGACAGGCCAAGAGACCCAGTACTTC.

The table lists this clonotype with a few counts. The rearrangement links TRBV20-1 to TRBJ2-1; 8 bases line up with TRBD2. Germline CDR1 reads DFQATT; CDR2 reads SNEGSKA (reference sequence). V was pared by 0 bases and J by 4 bases, with 14 bases of the junction left unmatched. The CDR3 length is 18 residues. The CDR3 is CSARDQLRRRGVYNEQFF. The CDR3 DNA follows: TGCAGTGCTAGAGATCAGCTCCGGAGGCGGGGGGTGTACAATGAGCAGTTCTTC.

The chain links TRBV11-2 to TRBJ2-1, with D possibly TRBD2 on 6 matching bases. V dropped 8 bases and J dropped 1 base, with 15 bases sitting between them. CDR3 length equals 15 residues. Germline lookup yields CDR1 SGHAT and CDR2 FQNNGV. The CDR3 reads CASRSGALSYNEQFF. CDR3 bases: TGTGCCAGCCGTAGCGGCGCCCTTTCCTACAATGAGCAGTTCTTC.